Here is one T cell receptor beta chain with its context. Its antigen is currently unknown. These data originate in a study of cytomegalovirus exposure and HLA in healthy donors. Overall study context: Around 85 million unique TCR sequences came from HLA-typed donors in an early release. Findings and caveats of the study: Associated with cytomegalovirus, according to the listing, were 150 to 200 TCR beta chains.

Primers for the PCR totalled 60 Vbeta and 13 Jbeta. Here immunoSEQ multiplex PCR was the method, and the copy in TCRdb shows in-frame clones only, minus some. The sample lists about 220,000 clones, about 75% occurring once. The clonotype was recovered from a woman in her 30s in good health and CMV-seronegative. Sequencing input: PBMCs.

The CDR3 spells CASSLQGYQPQHF. The CDR3 DNA follows: TGTGCCAGCAGCTTACAGGGTTATCAGCCCCAGCATTTT. The gene calls are TRBV5-4 and TRBJ1-5; D possibly corresponds to TRBD1 (6 bases). Germline V gene data show CDR1 as SGHNT and CDR2 as YYREEE (reference sequence). V was shortened by 2 bases and J by 5 bases, with 8 bases between the two germline ends. The CDR3 runs 13 residues.